Below are 14 T cell receptor beta chains sequenced from a single sample in a study of blood T cells in healthy people across ages. The authors ran a second PCR of about 6 to 12 cycles using a sample-barcoded 5' primer and a J-beta primer mix. MiXCR was run by TCRdb on the 5' RACE reads, yielding one entry per CDR3 protein. The table records fewer than 1,000,000 distinct CDR3 sequences, 40% to 50% of them present only once. Sequencing was performed on blood. The source of these receptors is a man aged 60 to 75 in good health.

The table lists this clonotype with many counts. The chain employs TRBV29-1 and TRBJ2-5; unclear D gene. The CDR3 runs to 13 residues. V was clipped by 1 base and J by 6 bases, with 12 bases between them. In germline, CDR1 is SQVTM, CDR2 ANQGSEA. CDR3 DNA sequence: TGCAGCGTTGAAGGCCCAAATGGAAAGACCCAGTACTTC. Residues: CSVEGPNGKTQYF.

This rearrangement joins TRBV18 to TRBJ2-7; 7 bases fit TRBD2. Per the germline V gene, CDR1 is KGHSH and CDR2 is LQKENI. The CDR3 is 14 residues long. Trimming cost V 6 bases and J 2 bases; bases outside gene matches: 7. DNA of the CDR3: TGTGCCAGCTCCCCCGGGACTACCGCCTACGAGCAGTACTTC. Translated: CASSPGTTAYEQYF.

This clonotype was detected many times. J is TRBJ2-7 and V is TRBV4-3; D is perhaps TRBD1 or TRBD2 (6 bases each). V lost 0 bases to trimming and J lost 0 bases, with 12 bases between them. CDR3 length: 16 residues. CDR1 is LGHNA and CDR2 is YSLEER in the germline V gene. The CDR3 coding sequence is TGCGCCAGCAGCCAAGAGGCCGGGGGCCCCTCCTACGAGCAGTACTTC. It encodes CASSQEAGGPSYEQYF.

A few counts support this clonotype. The chain combines TRBV7-2 with TRBJ2-7; possibly TRBD2 for D (6 bases). The CDR3 totals 14 residues. V gave up 4 bases and J gave up 2 bases, with 12 bases separating them. Germline V gene data show CDR1 as SGHTA and CDR2 as FQGNSA. The CDR3 reads CASSSGTPPYEQYF. The CDR3 DNA follows: TGTGCCAGCAGCTCCGGGACTCCCCCCTACGAGCAGTACTTC.

A few counts support this clonotype. The genes are TRBV14 and TRBJ2-5; D unclear. Germline loops: CDR1 SGHDN, CDR2 FVKESK. The CDR3 is made up of 13 amino acids. V shed 5 bases and J shed 7 bases, with 14 bases lying between them. As DNA, the CDR3 is TGTGCCAGCAGCTCTACTGGAGTTGGGACCCAGTACTTC. Translating gives CASSSTGVGTQYF.

The chain links TRBV27 to TRBJ2-1; a possible D gene is TRBD1 (6 bases). The V gene's germline CDR1 is MNHEY and CDR2 SMNVEV (reference sequence). Trimming pared 3 bases from V and 5 bases from J, leaving 23 bases between. The CDR3 is made up of 18 amino acids. CDR3 sequence: CASSLLSRGQSANNEQFF. DNA of the CDR3: TGTGCCAGCAGTTTGTTGTCCAGGGGCCAATCCGCAAACAATGAGCAGTTCTTC.

This clonotype has more than one count but fewer than ten. This chain links TRBV25-1 with TRBJ2-5; perhaps D is TRBD1 or TRBD2 (5 bases each). Trimming took 2 bases from V and 3 from J, leaving 10 bases between them. Germline V gene lookup returns CDR1 MGHDK and CDR2 SYGVNS. The CDR3 runs 14 residues. The CDR3 here is CASSEGAGEETQYF. Here the CDR3 DNA reads TGTGCCAGCAGTGAAGGGGCGGGCGAAGAGACCCAGTACTTC.

The chain links TRBV7-2 to TRBJ2-3, with D perhaps being TRBD1 or TRBD2 (5 bases each). Germline lookup yields CDR1 SGHTA and CDR2 FQGNSA. The CDR3 contains 15 residues. Trimming left V 6 bases short and J 2 bases short, with 15 bases between. The CDR3 region has the DNA TGTGCCAGCAGGACGGGGCTAGGGAACACAGATACGCAGTATTTT. This sequence encodes CASRTGLGNTDTQYF. The whole variable domain, filled in from reference TRBV7-2 and TRBJ2-3, reads GAGVSQSPSNKVTEKGKDVELRCDPISGHTALYWYRQSLGQGLEFLIYFQGNSAPDKSGLPSDRFSAERTGGSVSTLTIQRTQQEDSAVYLCASRTGLGNTDTQYFGPGTRLTVL.

This chain's CDR3 is CASSFRAGDSPLHF. The CDR3 region has the DNA TGTGCCAGCAGCTTTAGGGCAGGTGATTCACCCCTCCACTTT. The chain employs TRBV7-2 and TRBJ1-6; D unresolved. V lost 3 bases and J lost 8, with 11 bases in between. The CDR3 is 14 amino acids. The germline V gene has CDR1 SGHTA and CDR2 FQGNSA.

The genes are TRBV7-2 and TRBJ2-7; the match to TRBD1 covers 8 bases. CDR1 and CDR2 (germline): SGHTA, FQGNSA. The J segment lost 7 bases and the V segment lost 2 bases, leaving 13 bases of the junction unmatched. CDR3 size: 16 residues. The CDR3 is CASSLRGQGAGNEQYF. CDR3 in DNA: TGTGCCAGCAGCTTACGAGGGCAGGGGGCGGGAAATGAGCAGTACTTC. The full variable domain, rest sourced from reference TRBV7-2 and TRBJ2-7, is GAGVSQSPSNKVTEKGKDVELRCDPISGHTALYWYRQSLGQGLEFLIYFQGNSAPDKSGLPSDRFSAERTGGSVSTLTIQRTQQEDSAVYLCASSLRGQGAGNEQYFGPGTRLTVT.

This clonotype was seen a few times. This sequence joins TRBV27 and TRBJ1-1, with 9 nucleotides matching TRBD1. Losses at the gene ends were 3 bases for V and 1 base for J; bases not matched to a gene: 9. Germline CDR1 is MNHEY and CDR2 is SMNVEV (reference sequence). This CDR3 comprises 17 residues. The CDR3 here is CASSFSTGGRANTEAFF. Written as DNA, the CDR3 is TGTGCCAGCAGTTTTTCGACAGGGGGGCGGGCGAACACTGAAGCTTTCTTT.

The chain combines TRBV2 with TRBJ2-2; 7 bases match TRBD1. V was clipped by 3 bases and J by 3 bases; unmatched bases: 4. Germline V gives CDR1 SNHLY, CDR2 FYNNEI. The CDR3 is 15 amino acids. In DNA, the CDR3 is TGTGCCAGCAGTGAGGCCAGGGGGTACACCGGGGAGCTGTTTTTT. Translating it yields CASSEARGYTGELFF.

V gene TRBV2 combines with J gene TRBJ2-3; D is unclear. CDR3 size: 14 residues. V was trimmed by 3 bases and J by 2 bases, leaving 9 bases between them. In germline, CDR1 is SNHLY, CDR2 FYNNEI. The CDR3, as DNA: TGTGCCAGCAGTGACGGCTACATCACAGATACGCAGTATTTT. Translating gives CASSDGYITDTQYF.

The rearrangement joins TRBV7-2 to TRBJ2-7; D is perhaps TRBD2 (6 bases). Germline lookup yields CDR1 SGHTA and CDR2 FQGNSA. The V end was cut by 1 base, the J end by 2 bases, with 15 bases between. The CDR3 is made up of 16 amino acids. The CDR3 nucleotides read TGTGCCAGCAGCTTAGTAGTGGGGGGTTCTACCTACGAGCAGTACTTC. It translates to CASSLVVGGSTYEQYF. The whole variable domain, filled in from reference TRBV7-2 and TRBJ2-7, reads GAGVSQSPSNKVTEKGKDVELRCDPISGHTALYWYRQSLGQGLEFLIYFQGNSAPDKSGLPSDRFSAERTGGSVSTLTIQRTQQEDSAVYLCASSLVVGGSTYEQYFGPGTRLTVT.